Shown below are 32 T cell receptor beta chains from a single sample sequenced in a study of blood T cell repertoires in COVID-19. Profiled with immunoSEQ multiplex PCR; TCRdb holds only in-frame clones, not every one. The sample comprises 250,000 to 400,000 clones, about 87% of which are singletons, and 1.5% to 2% rests with the top ten. Sequencing was done on a sample of peripheral blood. These receptors originate from a woman aged 25-40 years with COVID-19, enrolled during active disease.

This chain connects TRBV6-2 or TRBV6-3 to TRBJ1-2; 8 bases fit TRBD1. V trimming: 4 bases; J trimming: 6 bases; junction bases outside the gene matches: 4. The germline gives CDR1 MNHEY, CDR2 SVGEGT. The CDR3 covers 13 residues. The CDR3 here is CASSWTGQDGYTF. CDR3 coding DNA: TGTGCCAGCAGTTGGACAGGGCAGGATGGCTACACCTTC.

The chain recombines TRBV5-1 with TRBJ1-6; 10 bases are shared with TRBD1. V trimming: 4 bases; J trimming: 6 bases; junction bases outside the gene matches: 4. In germline, CDR1 is SGHRS, CDR2 YFSETQ. CDR3 length: 15 amino acids. This chain's CDR3 is CASSPRTGGNSPLHF. The CDR3 nucleotides are TGCGCCAGCAGCCCCCGGACAGGGGGTAATTCACCCCTCCACTTT.

The chain combines TRBV4-1 with TRBJ2-7; 8 bases fit TRBD1. Germline V gene data show CDR1 as MGHRA and CDR2 as YSYEKL. This CDR3 is built from 15 residues. V gave up 3 bases and J gave up 1 base; unmatched junction bases: 5. The CDR3 reads CASSHNDRGSYEQYF. Here the CDR3 DNA reads TGCGCCAGCAGCCACAATGACAGGGGATCCTACGAGCAGTACTTC.

By frequency in the sample, this clone is medium-sized. The CDR3 nucleotides read TGTGCCAGCGCCATAGAGGGCGGGGGACCAGATACGCAGTATTTT. Its translation: CASAIEGGGPDTQYF. This chain connects TRBV6-5 to TRBJ2-3, with 7 bases fitting TRBD2. With V trimmed by 8 bases and J by 4 bases, 12 bases remained unmatched. CDR3 size: 15 residues. Germline CDR1 reads MNHEY; CDR2 reads SVGAGI.

CDR3 in amino acids: CASSLSQDNYNEQFF. The CDR3 nucleotides are TGTGCCAGCAGCCTTTCACAGGACAACTACAATGAGCAGTTCTTC. The chain joins TRBV11-3 to TRBJ2-1; tentative D call: TRBD1 (5 bases). The CDR3 has 15 amino acids. The germline V and J ends were trimmed by 5 bases and 3 bases, with 14 bases remaining between them. Germline V gene lookup returns CDR1 SGHNT and CDR2 YENEEA.

The chain combines TRBV27 with TRBJ2-5; maybe TRBD2 (6 bases). Trimming took off 3 bases at V and 2 bases at J, with 16 bases between the two ends. The CDR3 length is 16 residues. Germline CDR1 reads MNHEY; CDR2 reads SMNVEV (reference sequence). DNA of the CDR3: TGTGCCAGCAGTTTTATGGGGGAGGATTGGCAAGAGACCCAGTACTTC. Translating it yields CASSFMGEDWQETQYF.

The chain carries TRBV5-1 and TRBJ2-1; TRBD2 agrees at 12 bases. Germline V CDR1 and CDR2: SGHRS, YFSETQ. The CDR3 consists of 15 residues. V lost 4 bases and J lost 6; bases outside the gene matches: 5. Here the CDR3 reads CASSPSSGGANEQFF. In DNA, the CDR3 is TGCGCCAGCAGCCCGTCTAGCGGGGGGGCCAATGAGCAGTTCTTC.

This clone was detected once. The chain has TRBV9 and TRBJ1-3; TRBD1 agrees at 7 bases. The CDR3 is 17 residues long. The V segment lost 2 bases and the J segment 3 bases; nucleotides outside the gene matches: 11. Per the germline V gene, CDR1 is SGDLS and CDR2 is YYNGEE. CDR3 protein: CASSVTPQGVGGNTIYF. Written as DNA, the CDR3 is TGTGCCAGCAGCGTGACGCCCCAGGGGGTCGGTGGAAACACCATATATTTT.

The chain uses TRBV24-1 and TRBJ2-3, with D perhaps matching TRBD1 (6 bases). CDR3 length equals 15 residues. Trimming pared 0 bases from V and 5 bases from J, leaving 11 bases between. From germline, CDR1 is KGHDR and CDR2 SFDVKD. The CDR3 here is CATSDLEQGIDTQYF. CDR3 in DNA: TGTGCCACCAGTGATTTGGAACAGGGTATAGATACGCAGTATTTT.

This chain joins TRBV5-4 and TRBJ1-5; D possibly corresponds to TRBD1 (5 bases). Germline V CDR1 and CDR2: SGHNT, YYREEE (reference sequence). The CDR3 runs 13 residues. V was clipped by 3 bases and J by 4 bases, with 8 bases between them. CDR3 in DNA: TGTGCCAGCAGCTCGGGACTGAATCAGCCCCAGCATTTT. This sequence encodes CASSSGLNQPQHF.

This chain connects TRBV28 to TRBJ2-5; no firm D call. This CDR3 region has 12 residues. The germline V gene has CDR1 MDHEN and CDR2 SYDVKM. Trimming shortened V by 3 bases and J by 5 bases, and 7 bases separated the two germline ends. CDR3 bases: TGTGCCAGCAGTTTTGACGGGGAGACCCAGTACTTC. It codes for CASSFDGETQYF.

The rearrangement uses TRBV6-1 and TRBJ1-5; D is uncertain. V was pared by 1 base and J by 9 bases, with 13 bases between. CDR1 MNHNS and CDR2 SASEGT come from the germline V gene. The CDR3 is 14 amino acids. The CDR3: CASSEGAEWVPQHF. The CDR3 DNA is TGTGCCAGCAGTGAAGGGGCCGAGTGGGTGCCCCAGCATTTT.

This CDR3 is CASSARGETQYF. The CDR3 nucleotides read TGTGCCAGCAGCGCCCGAGGAGAGACCCAGTACTTC. The chain uses TRBV7-9 and TRBJ2-5; the D is unclear. CDR1 SEHNR and CDR2 FQNEAQ come from the germline V gene (reference sequence). This CDR3 has 12 residues. The ends were cut back, 5 bases at V and 4 bases at J, with 8 bases in the middle.

This sequence joins TRBV7-2 and TRBJ2-1; 12 bases align to TRBD2. The CDR3 length is 19 residues. The V gene end was trimmed by 4 bases and the J gene end by 4 bases; junction bases not matched to a gene: 14. Germline V CDR1 and CDR2: SGHTA, FQGNSA. CDR3 nucleotides: TGTGCCAGCAGCTCCAAACGGGGGACTAGCGGGTCCATTTACAATGAGCAGTTCTTC. It yields the protein CASSSKRGTSGSIYNEQFF.

About this clone: The identical CDR3 is also encoded by other nucleotide sequences in the sample. V gene TRBV2 combines with J gene TRBJ2-2; TRBD2 matches 12 bases. V shed 4 bases and J 7 bases; nucleotides not matched to a gene: 4. Germline CDR1 is SNHLY and CDR2 is FYNNEI. This CDR3 is 15 amino acids long. CDR3 DNA: TGTGCCAGCAGTGCTAGCGGGGGGGCCTTCGGGGAGCTGTTTTTT. This codes for CASSASGGAFGELFF.

The rearrangement joins TRBV19 to TRBJ1-6, with a tentative D call TRBD1 (5 bases). Deletions cut 0 bases from V and 8 bases from J, with 11 bases between. The CDR3 is 15 residues long. Germline assignment: CDR1 LNHDA and CDR2 SQIVND (reference sequence). The CDR3 region has the DNA TGTGCCAGTAGTATAGACGGGGGATTGTATTCACCCCTCCACTTT. Translating gives CASSIDGGLYSPLHF.

Points on this clone: A much larger clone differs by one base, so this may be a read error. The chain has TRBV3-1 (or the pseudogene TRBV3-2) and TRBJ2-5, with TRBD1 matching over 7 bases. The CDR3 has 14 residues. Losses at the gene ends were 1 base for V and 2 bases for J; bases not matched to a gene: 1. Per germline, CDR1 LGHDT and CDR2 YNNKEL (reference sequence). The chain's CDR3 is CASSQGQGQETQYF. The CDR3 DNA reads as TGTGCCAGCAGCCAAGGACAGGGACAAGAGACCCAGTACTTC.

This chain uses TRBV19 with TRBJ2-5; 8 bases map to TRBD2. Germline loops: CDR1 LNHDA, CDR2 SQIVND (reference sequence). Trimming removed 2 bases from V and 4 bases from J; junction bases left unmatched: 3. The CDR3 has 14 residues. The CDR3 loop is CASSITGGGETQYF. CDR3 bases: TGTGCCAGTAGTATAACGGGGGGGGGAGAGACCCAGTACTTC.

This clone was picked up one time. This chain connects TRBV24-1 to TRBJ1-2; 8 positions match TRBD1. Germline CDR1 KGHDR, CDR2 SFDVKD. The CDR3 is 18 residues long. The V gene end was trimmed by 1 base and the J gene end by 1 base; junction bases not matched to a gene: 10. For the CDR3, the DNA is TGTGCCACCAGTGATTTCCACGCCGGGACAGGACTTAACTATGGCTACACCTTC. Translating gives CATSDFHAGTGLNYGYTF.

V gene TRBV5-4 combines with J gene TRBJ2-5; 8 nucleotides align to TRBD2. CDR1 SGHNT and CDR2 YYREEE come from the germline V gene (reference sequence). J was trimmed by 5 bases and V by 4 bases; bases with no gene match: 4. The CDR3 totals 13 residues. The CDR3 DNA reads TGTGCCAGCAGCCGGCGGACTAGCGAGACCCAGTACTTC. Translating it yields CASSRRTSETQYF. Using reference TRBV5-4 and TRBJ2-5 for the parts outside the CDR3, the full variable domain is ETGVTQSPTHLIKTRGQQVTLRCSSQSGHNTVSWYQQALGQGPQFIFQYYREEENGRGNFPPRFSGLQFPNYSSELNVNALELDDSALYLCASSRRTSETQYFGPGTRLLVL.

In its sample, this clone was seen a few times. The chain carries TRBV7-9 and TRBJ1-2; D might be TRBD1 (5 bases). The V end was cut by 4 bases, the J end by 8 bases, with 20 bases between. The germline gives CDR1 SEHNR, CDR2 FQNEAQ (reference sequence). The CDR3 runs 15 residues. The CDR3 region has the DNA TGTGCCAGCAGCTCTGGGGCAGGATCAACGGAGGGCTACACCTTC. This encodes CASSSGAGSTEGYTF. Full variable domain (remainder filled in from reference TRBV7-9 and TRBJ1-2): DTGVSQNPRHKITKRGQNVTFRCDPISEHNRLYWYRQTLGQGPEFLTYFQNEAQLEKSRLLSDRFSAERPKGSFSTLEIQRTEQGDSAMYLCASSSGAGSTEGYTFGSGTRLTVV.

This clone occurred once. The chain links TRBV6-5 to TRBJ1-2; 9 nucleotides align to TRBD1. V was pared by 6 bases and J by 6 bases, with 5 bases of the junction left unmatched. This CDR3 spans 13 amino acids. Germline CDR1 is MNHEY and CDR2 is SVGAGI. CDR3 protein: CASSPGTGHGYTF. CDR3 nucleotide sequence: TGTGCCAGCAGCCCCGGGACAGGGCATGGCTACACCTTC.

This chain uses TRBV4-3 with TRBJ2-7; D possibly corresponds to TRBD1 (5 bases). Trimming took 0 bases from V and 2 from J, leaving 14 bases between them. The CDR3 consists of 16 residues. Per germline, CDR1 LGHNA and CDR2 YSLEER. CDR3 nucleotides: TGCGCCAGCAGCCAAGATCCCCCAGGGTCCCCCTACGAGCAGTACTTC. Translation: CASSQDPPGSPYEQYF.

This chain joins TRBV5-5 and TRBJ1-1; 8 bases map to TRBD1. The CDR3 is made up of 13 amino acids. Germline CDR1 reads SGHKS; CDR2 reads YYEKEE (reference sequence). The junction had 7 bases not matched to a gene; V was cut back by 1 base and J by 11 bases. The CDR3 loop reads CASSLIQGADAFF. The CDR3 DNA sequence: TGTGCCAGCAGCTTGATCCAGGGGGCAGACGCTTTCTTT.

The V and J genes are TRBV5-1 and TRBJ1-2, with TRBD1 matching over 9 bases. The CDR3 covers 14 residues. V was clipped by 3 bases and J by 5 bases; unmatched bases: 5. Looked up from germline, CDR1 is SGHRS and CDR2 is YFSETQ. The CDR3 region is CASSSGQGKYGYTF. CDR3 sequence (DNA): TGCGCCAGCAGCTCGGGACAGGGAAAATATGGCTACACCTTC.

The V and J genes are TRBV5-6 and TRBJ1-3; D is possibly TRBD1 (5 bases). Germline V gene data show CDR1 as SGHDT and CDR2 as YYEEEE. Trimming took off 2 bases at V and 0 bases at J, with 9 bases between the two ends. The CDR3 contains 15 residues. CDR3 DNA sequence: TGTGCCAGCAGCTTCGACAGCATCTCTGGAAACACCATATATTTT. It encodes CASSFDSISGNTIYF.

V is TRBV5-8 and J is TRBJ2-1, with 9 positions matching TRBD2. V lost 1 base to trimming and J lost 6 bases; unmatched junction nucleotides: 5. CDR3 size: 15 residues. CDR1 is SGHTS and CDR2 is YDEGEE in the germline V gene. The CDR3 is CASSLTSGGTNEQFF. CDR3 bases: TGTGCCAGCAGCTTGACCAGCGGGGGGACCAATGAGCAGTTCTTC.

The CDR3 sequence: CASTHGLGLTEAFF. In DNA form, the CDR3 reads TGTGCCAGTACCCATGGACTCGGTCTTACTGAAGCTTTCTTT. V and J are TRBV19 and TRBJ1-1; D is ambiguous. This CDR3 is built from 14 residues. CDR1 and CDR2 (germline): LNHDA, SQIVND (reference sequence). Trimming left V 7 bases short and J 5 bases short, with 17 bases between.

About this clone itself: This CDR3 is also generated by other DNA sequences in the sample. The gene calls are TRBV7-9 and TRBJ1-1, with D hard to call. V shed 1 base and J shed 5 bases, with 8 bases lying between them. The CDR3 has 13 residues. Germline V gene lookup returns CDR1 SEHNR and CDR2 FQNEAQ (reference sequence). The CDR3 loop reads CASSLGGRTEAFF. The CDR3 DNA is TGTGCCAGCAGCTTAGGTGGGAGAACTGAAGCTTTCTTT.

The CDR3 here is CASSRMRVNYGYTF. The CDR3 bases are TGTGCCAGCAGCAGAATGCGGGTTAACTATGGCTACACCTTC. The chain couples TRBV7-9 to TRBJ1-2, with no clear D. This CDR3 is built from 14 residues. V lost 5 bases and J lost 1, with 11 bases in between. Germline V CDR1 and CDR2: SEHNR, FQNEAQ (reference sequence).

The rearrangement joins TRBV12-3 or TRBV12-4 to TRBJ2-5, with D unresolved. This CDR3 has 13 residues. Deletions cut 3 bases from V and 5 bases from J, with 10 bases between. Here the CDR3 reads CASSFIASETQYF. CDR3 coding DNA: TGTGCCAGCAGTTTTATAGCATCGGAGACCCAGTACTTC.

The J gene is TRBJ1-2, the V gene TRBV9; TRBD1 is a possible D gene (6 bases). CDR1 and CDR2 from the germline V gene are SGDLS and YYNGEE. This CDR3 is 15 amino acids long. Trimming took 0 bases from V and 0 from J, leaving 9 bases between them. The CDR3 protein is CASSVDGQPNYGYTF. The CDR3 DNA sequence: TGTGCCAGCAGCGTAGACGGACAGCCTAACTATGGCTACACCTTC.